The 3 T cell receptor beta chains below were found in one sample sequenced in a study of human T cells and chemical hapten exposure. The time point was: patch test 1, 2 weeks after DPC sensitization. Noted treatment: therapeutic diphenylcyclopropenone sensitization with weekly scalp DPC. TCRdb re-called the RACE reads through MiXCR, storing one row per CDR3 protein. The table includes 180,000 or so distinct CDR3 sequences, more than 14% detected once. This specimen was whole blood, taken in connection with sensitization to the hapten diphenylcyclopropenone (DPC). The receptor set was obtained from a woman in her twenties or thirties with alopecia areata. Some clones in this sample may be carry-over from other donors' samples.

The V call is TRBV30, the J call TRBJ2-2, with 9 bases fitting TRBD1. V was clipped by 8 bases and J by 6 bases; unmatched bases: 10. Per germline, CDR1 GTSNPN and CDR2 SVGIG (reference sequence). The CDR3 extends over 14 amino acids. The CDR3 nucleotides are TGTGCCAGAGACAGGGGGATTATCGCCGGGGAGCTGTTTTTT. This sequence encodes CARDRGIIAGELFF.

The chain recombines TRBV18 with TRBJ2-2; 10 nucleotides match TRBD1. From germline, CDR1 is KGHSH and CDR2 LQKENI. The V and J ends lost 5 bases and 2 bases, in that order; junction bases with no gene match: 5. The CDR3 spans 16 residues. The CDR3 DNA follows: TGTGCCAGCTCATCCGGGACAGGGGATAACACCGGGGAGCTGTTTTTT. Translation gives CASSSGTGDNTGELFF.

This clonotype was recorded only once. A read error is possible here, since a much larger clone lies one base away. The chain employs TRBV9 and TRBJ2-1; D gene uncertain. This CDR3 contains 15 residues. The germline V gene has CDR1 SGDLS and CDR2 YYNGEE. V was pared by 4 bases and J by 0 bases, with 11 bases between. CDR3 bases: TGTGCCAGCAGCTTAGGGCCGGGCTCCTACAATGAGCAGTTCTTC. This gives the protein CASSLGPGSYNEQFF.